The 10 T cell receptor beta chains in this list originate from one sample, sequenced in a study of blood T cell repertoires in COVID-19 (TCRdb year 2020). The library was prepared using the immunoSEQ multiplex PCR assay. TCRdb holds this immuneACCESS table with in-frame rearrangements only. Some clones are missing; in checked studies, unresolved V genes explain under half, and the rest has no known cause. This sample has about 270,000 clones in its table, and about 88% of those were observed once. In total, the top ten clones hold 3% of the sample. The sample consisted of PBMCs or T cells enriched from blood (not recorded which). The receptors stem from a woman in her fifties or sixties who had recovered from COVID-19.

This clone was seen only a few times. CDR3 protein: CASSFRGSSSYNEQFF. DNA of the CDR3: TGTGCCAGCAGTTTTCGCGGTTCCAGCTCCTACAATGAGCAGTTCTTC. The V call is TRBV28, the J call TRBJ2-1; no clear D gene. Trimming took 3 bases from V and 0 from J, leaving 12 bases between them. The CDR3 spans 16 residues. Germline V lookup: CDR1 MDHEN, CDR2 SYDVKM.

This clone showed up just a few times. CDR3 residues: CASRRNRGSEAFF. CDR3 sequence (DNA): TGTGCCAGCAGACGTAACAGGGGGTCTGAAGCTTTCTTT. The chain combines TRBV2 with TRBJ1-1; 8 positions match TRBD1. After removal of 6 bases from V and 6 bases from J, the junction contained 6 bases not matched to a gene. Germline-derived CDR1 and CDR2 are SNHLY and FYNNEI. CDR3 length equals 13 residues.

The chain employs TRBV18 and TRBJ1-1; possible D gene TRBD1, 5 bases. Trimming took 6 bases from V and 1 from J, leaving 9 bases between them. Germline V gene lookup returns CDR1 KGHSH and CDR2 LQKENI. This CDR3 region has 13 residues. Written as DNA, the CDR3 is TGTGCCAGCTCCTTCAGGGAGAACACTGAAGCTTTCTTT. It translates to CASSFRENTEAFF.

The chain has TRBV5-4 and TRBJ2-1; 14 nucleotides align to TRBD2. Germline-derived CDR1 and CDR2 are SGHNT and YYREEE (reference sequence). CDR3 length equals 16 residues. J was trimmed by 9 bases and V by 6 bases; bases with no gene match: 11. Here the CDR3 reads CASTPMTSGRAGEQFF. CDR3 nucleotide sequence: TGTGCCAGCACCCCCATGACTAGCGGGAGGGCCGGTGAGCAGTTCTTC.

This clone was detected only once. The chain carries TRBV5-4 and TRBJ1-2; 7 bases are a match to TRBD1. Looked up from germline, CDR1 is SGHNT and CDR2 is YYREEE (reference sequence). The J segment lost 8 bases and the V segment lost 0 bases, leaving 10 bases of the junction unmatched. This CDR3 is built from 15 residues. The DNA for the CDR3 is TGTGCCAGCAGCTTGGTTGCGACAGGGATCAAGGGCTACACCTTC. This codes for CASSLVATGIKGYTF.

The chain couples TRBV18 to TRBJ1-2; D not certain. This CDR3 is 14 amino acids long. V was shortened by 3 bases and J by 0 bases, with 8 bases between the two germline ends. Germline V gene sequence: CDR1 KGHSH, CDR2 LQKENI. CDR3 residues: CASSPQATNYGYTF. The DNA for the CDR3 is TGTGCCAGCTCACCGCAAGCGACTAACTATGGCTACACCTTC.

The chain combines TRBV30 with TRBJ2-2, with 9 nucleotides matching TRBD2. V dropped 0 bases and J dropped 6; count of bases not matched to a gene: 8. CDR3 length equals 16 residues. CDR1 GTSNPN and CDR2 SVGIG come from the germline V gene (reference sequence). CDR3 in DNA: TGTGCCTGGAGTGTACGGAGTAGCGGGAGAGCCGGGGAGCTGTTTTTT. Translated: CAWSVRSSGRAGELFF.

This chain uses TRBV3-1 (or the pseudogene TRBV3-2) with TRBJ1-2; TRBD1 matches 9 bases. The CDR3 loop spans 14 amino acids. Trimming cost V 4 bases and J 8 bases; bases outside gene matches: 8. Germline V lookup: CDR1 LGHDT, CDR2 YNNKEL (reference sequence). DNA for the CDR3: TGTGCCAGCAGCCGACTACAGGGGGCAGTCGGCTACACCTTC. It yields the protein CASSRLQGAVGYTF.

This clone was seen a handful of times. This chain connects TRBV11-1 to TRBJ2-3; TRBD2 aligns across 10 bases. The CDR3 runs 16 residues. Germline V gene lookup returns CDR1 SGHAT and CDR2 FQDESV (reference sequence). Unmatched junction bases numbered 11, after V lost 5 bases and J lost 6 bases. Here the CDR3 DNA reads TGTGCCAGCAGCCCAGGGGCTAGCGGGAGAATGGATACGCAGTATTTT. Its protein is CASSPGASGRMDTQYF.

J is TRBJ1-1 and V is TRBV5-4; 10 bases line up with TRBD1. This CDR3 is 15 amino acids long. The junction had 8 bases not matched to a gene; V was cut back by 5 bases and J by 4 bases. Germline V CDR1 and CDR2: SGHNT, YYREEE (reference sequence). The CDR3 spells CASRPGTGDITEAFF. In DNA form, the CDR3 reads TGTGCCAGCAGACCCGGGACAGGGGATATCACTGAAGCTTTCTTT.